Below, one TCR beta chain is given with its context. Its antigen remains unknown. This sample is part of a study of T-cell reconstitution after alpha-beta-depleted transplantation in children. Study outcomes and limitations: Alpha-beta T cells about two months after transplant reportedly derived from several hundred expanded graft clones.

Preparation of the TCRbeta library was carried out with unique molecular identifiers. TCRdb reanalysed the PCR reads using MiXCR and keeps one entry per CDR3 protein. The data show about 870,000 distinct CDR3 sequences, 15% to 20% seen once. CDR1 is SGDLS, CDR2 YYNGEE, per germline. The V end was cut by 0 bases, the J end by 2 bases, with 12 bases between. CDR3 length: 16 amino acids. This receptor was obtained from a male patient under 18 who had a stem cell transplant for acute lymphoblastic leukemia, so the T cells may come from the graft donor. The chain employs TRBV9 and TRBJ2-1; D is possibly TRBD2 (5 bases). Sequencing used PBMCs, mostly from graft donor cells, obtained 360 days after TCRalphabeta/CD19-depleted stem cell transplant. The CDR3 DNA follows: TGTGCCAGCAGCGTAGATCACGGAGGTCCCTACAATGAGCAGTTCTTC. Amino acids: CASSVDHGGPYNEQFF.